This TCR beta chain was profiled in a study of blood T cell repertoires in COVID-19. Overall study: The United States, Italy and Spain supplied acute and convalescent COVID-19 samples.

Germline V gene sequence: CDR1 GTSNPN, CDR2 SVGIG (reference sequence). The CDR3 sequence is 12 residues long. The V end was cut by 7 bases, the J end by 5 bases, with 15 bases between. Authors' methods: Researchers report that nucleated cell counts were estimated from reference gene primer amplification. Method: immunoSEQ multiplex PCR; TCRdb's copy keeps in-frame clones and lacks some. V and J calls and clone size are given by that table; D and trimming were obtained from the DNA. The table includes a few hundred thousand clones, approximately 87% detected once. The sequencing sample was made of peripheral blood. The receptor was derived from a man aged 60 to 75 who had recovered from COVID-19. The chain carries TRBV30 and TRBJ2-7, with D perhaps matching TRBD2 (6 bases). CDR3 region: CALSRTIDEQYF. CDR3 nucleotide sequence: TGTGCCTTATCTCGGACTATCGACGAGCAGTACTTC.